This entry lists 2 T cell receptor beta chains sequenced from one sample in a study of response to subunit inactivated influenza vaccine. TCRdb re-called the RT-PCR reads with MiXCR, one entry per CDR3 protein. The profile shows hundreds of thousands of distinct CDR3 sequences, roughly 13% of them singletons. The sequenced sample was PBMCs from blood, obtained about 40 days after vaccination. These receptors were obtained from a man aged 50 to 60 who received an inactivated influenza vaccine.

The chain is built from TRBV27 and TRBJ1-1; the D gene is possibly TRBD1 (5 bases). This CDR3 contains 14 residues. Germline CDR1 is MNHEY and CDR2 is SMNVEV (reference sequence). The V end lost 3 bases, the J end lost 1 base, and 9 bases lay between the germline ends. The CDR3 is CASSFVGGNTEAFF. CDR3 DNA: TGTGCCAGCAGTTTTGTCGGGGGGAACACTGAAGCTTTCTTT.

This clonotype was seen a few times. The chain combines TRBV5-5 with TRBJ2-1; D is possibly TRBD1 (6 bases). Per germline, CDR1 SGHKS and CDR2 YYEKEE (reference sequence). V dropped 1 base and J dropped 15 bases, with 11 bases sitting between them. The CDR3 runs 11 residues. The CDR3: CASSLQGNLFF. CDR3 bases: TGTGCCAGCAGCTTGCAGGGGAATTTGTTCTTC. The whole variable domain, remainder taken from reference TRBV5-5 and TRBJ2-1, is DAGVTQSPTHLIKTRGQQVTLRCSPISGHKSVSWYQQVLGQGPQFIFQYYEKEERGRGNFPDRFSARQFPNYSSELNVNALLLGDSALYLCASSLQGNLFFGPGTRLTVL.